The entry that follows covers one T cell receptor beta chain sequence. Antigen: not known. None of the donors, who were healthy HIV-negative adults, had recently had acute infections or vaccinations. The CD4+ fraction was divided into a CD45RA+ naive subset and a CD45RA-negative memory subset. Clones were sequenced by immunoSEQ multiplex PCR, and TCRdb holds only the in-frame ones, with some missing. The profile shows approximately 1.4 million clones, around 98% of them singletons. These data are taken from a study of shared clonotypes between healthy human individuals. Broader study findings: The rarefaction results pointed to incomplete sorted-subset sequencing despite large depth. With a handful of donors compared, roughly 4.9% of naive CD4 clonotypes were shared.

The CDR3 runs to 17 residues. The germline gives CDR1 KGHSH, CDR2 LQKENI. Deletions cut 3 bases from V and 0 bases from J, with 12 bases between. This TCR was recovered from a man aged 30 to 39 in good health. Sequenced material: naive CD4+ T cells sorted from blood. The sample's subset: CD45RA+ positively selected. The V call is TRBV18, the J call TRBJ2-6; the D gene is possibly TRBD1 (6 bases). Here the CDR3 reads CASSPETGRSGANVLTF. The CDR3 DNA sequence: TGTGCCAGCTCACCGGAGACAGGCCGCTCTGGGGCCAACGTCCTGACTTTC.